This T cell receptor beta chain is drawn from a study of cytomegalovirus exposure and HLA in healthy donors. Study observations and caveats: CMV serostatus was the sole immune exposure information available. Later, TCR association rates were found to vary by HLA locus, highest for DRB1 and lowest for HLA-C.

This clone occurred once. The target antigen is unknown. V was trimmed by 2 bases and J by 5 bases, leaving 6 bases between them. This CDR3 is built from 13 residues. Germline V gives CDR1 SGHVS, CDR2 FQNEAQ. The study ran its PCR with 60 Vbeta and 13 Jbeta primers. Assay: immunoSEQ multiplex PCR; the TCRdb copy retains only in-frame clones and omits some. The sample comprises 100,000 to 150,000 clones, approximately 80% of which are singletons, and roughly 12% rests with the top ten. Each of the donors was a healthy bone marrow donor. Though probably carrying unrecorded immune exposures, donors were nominally healthy at sampling.

The chain links TRBV7-8 to TRBJ1-4, with D unresolved. Sequencing used PBMCs. This TCR was recovered from a woman between 40 and 50 years old in good health and CMV-seropositive. The CDR3 loop is CASSLPTNEKLFF. CDR3 DNA sequence: TGTGCCAGCAGCTTACCCACAAATGAAAAACTGTTTTTT. Drawing the rest from reference TRBV7-8 and TRBJ1-4, the complete variable domain is GAGVSQSPRYKVAKRGQDVALRCDPISGHVSLFWYQQALGQGPEFLTYFQNEAQLDKSGLPSDRFFAERPEGSVSTLKIQRTQQEDSAVYLCASSLPTNEKLFFGSGTQLSVL.